These 12 T cell receptor beta chains were all obtained from the same sample, sequenced in a study of blood T cells in healthy people across ages. A second PCR, run for roughly 7 to 11 cycles, used a sample-barcoded 5' primer plus a J-beta primer mix. TCRdb reanalysed the 5' RACE reads using MiXCR and keeps one entry per CDR3 protein. The sample lists roughly 800,000 distinct CDR3 sequences, roughly 24% occurring once. These data are also associated with another study on T cells of mothers and their children.

Sequenced input: blood. All receptors come from a boy aged 5-17 years in good health.

This rearrangement joins TRBV25-1 to TRBJ2-3, with a possible D match to TRBD1 (6 bases). The CDR3 runs to 14 residues. Trimming stripped 6 bases from V and 1 base from J, with 11 bases between. In germline, CDR1 is MGHDK, CDR2 SYGVNS. The CDR3 DNA follows: TGTGCCAGCAGCATACAGGGTGGCACAGATACGCAGTATTTT. It is translated as CASSIQGGTDTQYF.

This clonotype was seen a few times. At one of its ends the junction is not consistent with the germline gene, which may arise from a read error. The genes are TRBV7-7 and TRBJ2-5; D might be TRBD1 (5 bases). The germline CDR1 and CDR2 sequences are SSHAT and FNYEAQ (reference sequence). This CDR3 has 13 amino acids. The CDR3 reads CASSTRVEETQYF. The DNA of the CDR3 is TGTGCTAGCAGCACCAGGGTGGAAGAGACCCAGTACTTC.

This clonotype has just a few counts. The rearrangement joins TRBV12-3 or TRBV12-4 to TRBJ1-4, with D possibly being TRBD1 (5 bases). CDR3 length: 13 amino acids. Deletions cut 4 bases from V and 10 bases from J, with 13 bases between. CDR3: CASSWEGTRKLFF. In DNA form, the CDR3 reads TGTGCCAGCAGTTGGGAGGGGACGAGAAAACTGTTTTTT.

This clonotype was observed a handful of times. The chain links TRBV5-1 to TRBJ1-6; D not certain. CDR1 is SGHRS, CDR2 YFSETQ, per germline. CDR3 length equals 14 residues. V dropped 3 bases and J dropped 7 bases, with 11 bases sitting between them. The CDR3 bases are TGCGCCAGCAGCTCCGCGGCGAGCAATTCACCCCTCCACTTT. Encoded protein: CASSSAASNSPLHF.

V usage is TRBV28 and J usage is TRBJ2-5, with no clear D. Germline loops: CDR1 MDHEN, CDR2 SYDVKM. V dropped 3 bases and J dropped 5 bases, with 16 bases sitting between them. The CDR3 length is 15 residues. DNA for the CDR3: TGTGCCAGCAGTTTGTCTCGAGAAATAGGGGAGACCCAGTACTTC. Its protein is CASSLSREIGETQYF.

There are a few counts of this clonotype. This chain links TRBV6-5 with TRBJ2-1; tentative D call: TRBD1 (5 bases). The end of the DNA aligns better with TRBJ2-7, so the J call may be wrong. Germline CDR1 and CDR2: MNHEY and SVGAGI. CDR3 length equals 15 residues. The CDR3 sequence is CASSYGEGALYEQYF. The CDR3 DNA follows: TGTGCCAGCAGTTACGGGGAAGGGGCCCTCTACGAGCAGTACTTC.

This chain joins TRBV6-6 and TRBJ1-5; no clear D gene. CDR3 length equals 16 residues. Germline values: CDR1 MNHNY, CDR2 SVGAGI (reference sequence). Trimming took 4 bases from V and 0 from J, leaving 13 bases between them. This chain's CDR3 is CASSSHPATSNQPQHF. In DNA form, the CDR3 reads TGTGCCAGCAGTTCCCATCCGGCGACTAGCAATCAGCCCCAGCATTTT.

The chain carries TRBV20-1 and TRBJ2-1; TRBD1 matches at 7 bases. This CDR3 comprises 14 residues. The V gene's germline CDR1 is DFQATT and CDR2 SNEGSKA (reference sequence). The V and J ends lost 1 base and 6 bases, in that order; junction bases with no gene match: 6. CDR3: CSARGTGWANEQFF. The CDR3 DNA reads as TGCAGTGCTAGAGGGACAGGTTGGGCCAATGAGCAGTTCTTC.

The V gene is TRBV5-1, the J gene TRBJ1-4; TRBD1 matches at 10 bases. J was trimmed by 0 bases and V by 4 bases; bases with no gene match: 3. Germline CDR1 SGHRS, CDR2 YFSETQ. CDR3 length: 16 amino acids. The CDR3 DNA follows: TGCGCCAGCAGCCGGGACAGGGGAGCAACTAATGAAAAACTGTTTTTT. Encoded protein: CASSRDRGATNEKLFF.

This clonotype was recorded many times. This chain links TRBV28 with TRBJ2-3; 11 nucleotides agree with TRBD2. In germline, CDR1 is MDHEN, CDR2 SYDVKM. V lost 4 bases to trimming and J lost 1 base; unmatched junction nucleotides: 1. This CDR3 region has 15 residues. The CDR3 sequence: CASSSLAGGTDTQYF. CDR3 in DNA: TGTGCCAGCAGTTCACTAGCGGGGGGCACAGATACGCAGTATTTT.

The chain has TRBV19 and TRBJ2-1, with 9 bases lining up with TRBD2. After removal of 3 bases from V and 11 bases from J, the junction contained 11 bases not matched to a gene. The CDR3 length is 15 residues. The germline V gene encodes CDR1 LNHDA and CDR2 SQIVND (reference sequence). Here the CDR3 reads CASSISPTAGGKQFF. The CDR3 region has the DNA TGTGCCAGTAGTATCTCCCCGACGGCGGGGGGGAAGCAGTTCTTC.

The chain carries TRBV2 and TRBJ2-7, with unresolved D. Trimming removed 3 bases from V and 0 bases from J, with 6 bases in between. CDR3 length: 13 residues. Germline CDR1 SNHLY, CDR2 FYNNEI. CDR3 protein: CASSDYSSYEQYF. CDR3 sequence (DNA): TGTGCCAGCAGTGATTACAGCTCCTACGAGCAGTACTTC.